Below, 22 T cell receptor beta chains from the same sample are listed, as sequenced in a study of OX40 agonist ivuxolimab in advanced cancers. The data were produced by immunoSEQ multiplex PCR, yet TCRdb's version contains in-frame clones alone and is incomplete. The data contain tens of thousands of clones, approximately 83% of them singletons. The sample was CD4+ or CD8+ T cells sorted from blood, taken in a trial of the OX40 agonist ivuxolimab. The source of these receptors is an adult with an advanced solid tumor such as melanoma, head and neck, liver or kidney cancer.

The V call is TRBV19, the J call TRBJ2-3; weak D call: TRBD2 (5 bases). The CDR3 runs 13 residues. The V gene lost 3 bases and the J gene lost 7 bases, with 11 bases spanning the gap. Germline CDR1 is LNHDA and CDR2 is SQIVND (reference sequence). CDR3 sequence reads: CASSIRGLNTQYF. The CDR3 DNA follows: TGTGCCAGTAGTATCCGAGGGTTAAATACGCAGTATTTT. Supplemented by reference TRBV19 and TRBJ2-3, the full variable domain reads DGGITQSPKYLFRKEGQNVTLSCEQNLNHDAMYWYRQDPGQGLRLIYYSQIVNDFQKGDIAEGYSVSREKKESFPLTVTSAQKNPTAFYLCASSIRGLNTQYFGPGTRLTVL.

CDR3 in DNA: TGTGCCAGTAGATCCCACGGGGAGGCTGAAGCTTTCTTT. Its protein product is CASRSHGEAEAFF. The chain has TRBV19 and TRBJ1-1; no clear D gene. There are 13 residues in the CDR3. Trimming took 6 bases from V and 6 from J, leaving 14 bases between them. Germline-derived CDR1 and CDR2 are LNHDA and SQIVND (reference sequence). Full variable domain (remainder filled in from reference TRBV19 and TRBJ1-1): DGGITQSPKYLFRKEGQNVTLSCEQNLNHDAMYWYRQDPGQGLRLIYYSQIVNDFQKGDIAEGYSVSREKKESFPLTVTSAQKNPTAFYLCASRSHGEAEAFFGQGTRLTVV.

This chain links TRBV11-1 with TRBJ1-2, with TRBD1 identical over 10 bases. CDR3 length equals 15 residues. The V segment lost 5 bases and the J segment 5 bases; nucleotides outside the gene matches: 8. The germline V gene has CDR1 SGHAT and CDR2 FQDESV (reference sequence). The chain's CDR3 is CASSPRDRGFYGYTF. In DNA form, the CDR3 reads TGTGCCAGCAGCCCCCGGGACAGGGGATTTTATGGCTACACCTTC.

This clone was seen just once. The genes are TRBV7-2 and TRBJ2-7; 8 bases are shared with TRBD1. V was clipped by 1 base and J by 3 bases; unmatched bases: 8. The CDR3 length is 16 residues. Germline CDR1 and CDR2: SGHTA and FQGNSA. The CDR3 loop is CASSLGPGQGIYEQYF. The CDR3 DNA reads TGTGCCAGCAGCTTAGGCCCCGGACAGGGAATCTACGAGCAGTACTTC.

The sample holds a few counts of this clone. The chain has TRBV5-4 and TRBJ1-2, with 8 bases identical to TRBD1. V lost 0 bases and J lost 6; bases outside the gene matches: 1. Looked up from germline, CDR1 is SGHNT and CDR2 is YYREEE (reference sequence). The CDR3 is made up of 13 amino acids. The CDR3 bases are TGTGCCAGCAGCTTGGTGACAGGGGATGGCTACACCTTC. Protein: CASSLVTGDGYTF.

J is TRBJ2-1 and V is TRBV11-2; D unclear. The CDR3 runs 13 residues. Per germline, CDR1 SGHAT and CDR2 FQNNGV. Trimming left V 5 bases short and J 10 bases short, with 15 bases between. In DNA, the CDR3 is TGTGCCAGCAGCCCACGGGCCTACCGGGAGCAGTTCTTC. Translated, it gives CASSPRAYREQFF.

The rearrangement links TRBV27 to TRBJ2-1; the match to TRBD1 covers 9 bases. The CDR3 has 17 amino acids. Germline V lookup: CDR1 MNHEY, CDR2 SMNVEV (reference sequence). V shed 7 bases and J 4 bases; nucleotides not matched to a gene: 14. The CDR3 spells CASTLRPQGARYNEQFF. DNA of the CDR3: TGTGCCAGCACCCTGAGACCACAGGGGGCGAGATACAATGAGCAGTTCTTC.

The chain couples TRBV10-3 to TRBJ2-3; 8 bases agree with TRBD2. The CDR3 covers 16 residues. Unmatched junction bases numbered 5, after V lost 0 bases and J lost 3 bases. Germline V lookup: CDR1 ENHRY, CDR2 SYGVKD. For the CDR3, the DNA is TGTGCCATCAGTGAGTCCGCGGGACTAGAAACAGATACGCAGTATTTT. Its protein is CAISESAGLETDTQYF.

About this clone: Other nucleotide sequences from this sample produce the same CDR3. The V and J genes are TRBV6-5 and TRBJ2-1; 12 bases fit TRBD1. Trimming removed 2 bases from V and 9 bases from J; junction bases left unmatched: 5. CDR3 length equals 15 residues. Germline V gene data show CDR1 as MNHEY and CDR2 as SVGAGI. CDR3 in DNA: TGTGCCAGCAGTTACCGGGGGACAGGGGGCCTTGAGCAGTTCTTC. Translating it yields CASSYRGTGGLEQFF.

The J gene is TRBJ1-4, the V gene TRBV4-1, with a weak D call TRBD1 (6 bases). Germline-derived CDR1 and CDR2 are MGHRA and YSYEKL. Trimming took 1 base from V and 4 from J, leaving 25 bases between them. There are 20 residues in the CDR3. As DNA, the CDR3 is TGCGCCAGCAGCCAAGCGGCTGCTGGAGGAAGGGGGGGACGTAATGAAAAACTGTTTTTT. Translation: CASSQAAAGGRGGRNEKLFF.

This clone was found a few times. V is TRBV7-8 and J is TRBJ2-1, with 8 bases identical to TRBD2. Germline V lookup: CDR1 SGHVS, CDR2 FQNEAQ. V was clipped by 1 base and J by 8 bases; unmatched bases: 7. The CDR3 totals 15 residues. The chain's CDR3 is CASSLVAGGFDEQFF. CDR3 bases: TGTGCCAGCAGCTTAGTCGCGGGGGGCTTCGATGAGCAGTTCTTC.

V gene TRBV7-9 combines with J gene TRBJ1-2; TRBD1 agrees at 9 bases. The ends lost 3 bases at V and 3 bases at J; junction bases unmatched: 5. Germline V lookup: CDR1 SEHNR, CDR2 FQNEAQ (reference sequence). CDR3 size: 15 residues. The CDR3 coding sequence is TGTGCCAGCAGCTTGAACAGGGGGCAGGACTATGGCTACACCTTC. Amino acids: CASSLNRGQDYGYTF.

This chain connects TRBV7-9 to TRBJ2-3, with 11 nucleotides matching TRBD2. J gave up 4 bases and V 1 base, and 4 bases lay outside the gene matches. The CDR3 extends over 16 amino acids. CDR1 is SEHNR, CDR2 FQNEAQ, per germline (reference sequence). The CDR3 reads CASSLGLAGGADTQYF. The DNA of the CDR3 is TGTGCCAGCAGCTTAGGGCTAGCGGGGGGTGCAGATACGCAGTATTTT.

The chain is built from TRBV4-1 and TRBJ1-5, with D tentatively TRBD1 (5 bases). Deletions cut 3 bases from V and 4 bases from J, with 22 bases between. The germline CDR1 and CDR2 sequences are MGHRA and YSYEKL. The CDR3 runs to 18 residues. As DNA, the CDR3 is TGCGCCAGCAGCCACCTCGGGGGGAGTGCCGGTGAGAATCAGCCCCAGCATTTT. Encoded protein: CASSHLGGSAGENQPQHF.

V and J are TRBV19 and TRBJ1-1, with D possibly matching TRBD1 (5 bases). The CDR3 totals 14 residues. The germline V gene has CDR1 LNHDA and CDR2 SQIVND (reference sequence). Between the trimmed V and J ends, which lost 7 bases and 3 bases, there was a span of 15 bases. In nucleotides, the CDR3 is TGTGCCAGTACCTGGGGGGGTAGGTACACTGAAGCTTTCTTT. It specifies CASTWGGRYTEAFF.

The CDR3 loop reads CASGLGRTSGGIDTQYF. CDR3 nucleotide sequence: TGTGCTAGTGGTTTGGGCCGGACTAGCGGGGGGATAGATACGCAGTATTTT. This chain connects TRBV12-5 to TRBJ2-3; 14 bases are shared with TRBD2. V was clipped by 1 base and J by 5 bases; unmatched bases: 5. Germline loops: CDR1 LGHNT, CDR2 FRNRAP. The CDR3 runs 17 residues.

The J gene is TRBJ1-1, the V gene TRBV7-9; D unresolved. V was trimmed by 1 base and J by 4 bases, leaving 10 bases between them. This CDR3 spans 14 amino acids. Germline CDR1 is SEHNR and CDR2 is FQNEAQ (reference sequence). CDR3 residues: CASSLEWPSTEAFF. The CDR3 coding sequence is TGTGCCAGCAGCTTAGAATGGCCGTCCACTGAAGCTTTCTTT.

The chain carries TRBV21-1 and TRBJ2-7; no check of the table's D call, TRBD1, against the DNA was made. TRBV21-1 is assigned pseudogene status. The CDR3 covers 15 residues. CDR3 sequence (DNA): TGTGCCAGCAGCCCCCCCGGGACAGGAAATTACGAGCAGTACTTC. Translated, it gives CASSPPGTGNYEQYF.

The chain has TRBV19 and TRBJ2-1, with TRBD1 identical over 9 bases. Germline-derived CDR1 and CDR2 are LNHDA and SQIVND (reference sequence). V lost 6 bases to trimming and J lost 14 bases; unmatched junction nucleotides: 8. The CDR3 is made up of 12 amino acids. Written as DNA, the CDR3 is TGTGCCAGTAGAAAAACAGGGGGCGTAAAGTTCTTC. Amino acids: CASRKTGGVKFF.

CDR3: CASSGTGVNTEAFF. The CDR3 DNA is TGTGCCAGCAGTGGAACAGGGGTTAACACTGAAGCTTTCTTT. The chain links TRBV6-1 to TRBJ1-1, with TRBD1 matching over 7 bases. Trimming cost V 4 bases and J 2 bases; bases outside gene matches: 4. Germline V CDR1 and CDR2: MNHNS, SASEGT. The CDR3 runs to 14 residues.

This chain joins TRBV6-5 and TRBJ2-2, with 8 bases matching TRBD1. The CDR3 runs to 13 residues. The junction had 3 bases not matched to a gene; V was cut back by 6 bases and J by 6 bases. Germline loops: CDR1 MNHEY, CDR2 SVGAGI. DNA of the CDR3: TGTGCCAGCAGGGCAGGGGGCTCCGGGGAGCTGTTTTTT. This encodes CASRAGGSGELFF.

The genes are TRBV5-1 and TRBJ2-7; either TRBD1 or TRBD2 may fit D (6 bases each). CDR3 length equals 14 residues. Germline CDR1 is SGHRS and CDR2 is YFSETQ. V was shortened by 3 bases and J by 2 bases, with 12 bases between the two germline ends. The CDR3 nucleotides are TGCGCCAGCAGCTCCCCCGGGGGCGCCTACGAGCAGTACTTC. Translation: CASSSPGGAYEQYF.